The next 29 T cell receptor beta chains were all read from a single sample in a study of T cell repertoires in cytomegalovirus infection. TCRdb fed the reads into MiXCR, producing one record per CDR3 protein. This sample has 400,000 or so distinct CDR3 sequences, with around 18% found just once. Sequencing was carried out using PBMCs. All receptors derive from a human donor in good health (CMV status not recorded). Some clones in this sample may be carry-over from other donors' samples.

This clonotype was counted only a few times. The rearrangement uses TRBV4-3 and TRBJ2-7; TRBD2 might be the D (5 bases). V was cut by 4 bases and J by 4 bases, with 14 bases left in between. This CDR3 spans 14 amino acids. Germline assignment: CDR1 LGHNA and CDR2 YSLEER. The CDR3: CASSLDFLGYEQYF. The CDR3 DNA reads as TGCGCCAGCAGCCTGGACTTTCTTGGGTACGAGCAGTACTTC.

This clonotype has at least ten counts. The CDR3 region is CASSRLTDTQYF. The CDR3 nucleotides are TGTGCCAGCAGCCGTCTCACAGATACGCAGTATTTT. This sequence joins TRBV7-9 and TRBJ2-3; D uncertain. Trimming took off 5 bases at V and 2 bases at J, with 5 bases between the two ends. This CDR3 spans 12 amino acids. Germline CDR1 SEHNR, CDR2 FQNEAQ (reference sequence).

This clonotype was picked up a small number of times. The chain joins TRBV7-2 to TRBJ1-1; D is perhaps TRBD1 (6 bases). The CDR3 extends over 16 amino acids. Trimming left V 2 bases short and J 1 base short, with 14 bases between. Looked up from germline, CDR1 is SGHTA and CDR2 is FQGNSA. The DNA of the CDR3 is TGTGCCAGCAGCTTATCAGTAGAGGGGGGGAACACTGAAGCTTTCTTT. Translated: CASSLSVEGGNTEAFF. Based on the CDR3 plus reference TRBV7-2 and TRBJ1-1, the full variable domain is GAGVSQSPSNKVTEKGKDVELRCDPISGHTALYWYRQSLGQGLEFLIYFQGNSAPDKSGLPSDRFSAERTGGSVSTLTIQRTQQEDSAVYLCASSLSVEGGNTEAFFGQGTRLTVV.

This clonotype was seen repeatedly, ten times or more. This chain connects TRBV6-1 to TRBJ1-3; D not resolved. The germline gives CDR1 MNHNS, CDR2 SASEGT. Trimming cost V 7 bases and J 0 bases, with 16 bases left between them. This CDR3 region has 16 residues. CDR3 protein: CASTPGLGNSGNTIYF. The CDR3 bases are TGTGCCAGCACCCCAGGCCTGGGGAACTCTGGAAACACCATATATTTT.

This clonotype was observed many times. V is TRBV7-8 and J is TRBJ1-5, with 8 bases aligning to TRBD1. The CDR3 is 18 amino acids. Germline values: CDR1 SGHVS, CDR2 FQNEAQ. The junction had 11 bases not matched to a gene; V was cut back by 4 bases and J by 0 bases. In nucleotides, the CDR3 is TGTGCCAGCAGCTACATTTTGGACAGGGACCCTAGCAATCAGCCCCAGCATTTT. Its translation: CASSYILDRDPSNQPQHF.

This clonotype was seen repeatedly, ten times or more. This chain joins TRBV12-3 or TRBV12-4 and TRBJ2-1; D may be TRBD2 (6 bases). Trimming took 5 bases from V and 1 from J, leaving 36 bases between them. CDR3 size: 23 residues. CDR3 loop: CASSPYNPIRPPGVNLSYNEQFF. CDR3 in DNA: TGTGCCAGCAGTCCGTATAATCCAATACGTCCCCCGGGGGTAAACTTATCCTACAATGAGCAGTTCTTC.

This clonotype showed up many times. V is TRBV7-2 and J is TRBJ1-1; 7 bases are a match to TRBD1. Germline V CDR1 and CDR2: SGHTA, FQGNSA. With 2 bases clipped from V and 7 bases from J, the junction kept 7 bases outside the gene matches. The CDR3 is 14 amino acids. The CDR3 DNA reads as TGTGCCAGCAGCTTATTTACAGGGGATAGTGAAGCTTTCTTT. This sequence encodes CASSLFTGDSEAFF.

This clonotype has only one observation. The genes are TRBV20-1 and TRBJ1-1; D gene ambiguous. Germline assignment: CDR1 DFQATT and CDR2 SNEGSKA (reference sequence). V lost 3 bases and J lost 5, with 10 bases in between. This CDR3 has 12 residues. In nucleotides, the CDR3 is TGCAGTGCTAGCTACCGGAGGACTGAAGCTTTCTTT. Translation gives CSASYRRTEAFF.

The sample holds a few counts of this clonotype. The CDR3 DNA is TGCGCCAGCAGCTTGGGTCAGGGGATGGGGAACACTGAAGCTTTCTTT. Protein sequence: CASSLGQGMGNTEAFF. The rearrangement links TRBV5-1 to TRBJ1-1, with a weak D call TRBD1 (6 bases). The CDR3 has 16 residues. The ends were cut back, 0 bases at V and 1 base at J, with 13 bases in the middle. Per germline, CDR1 SGHRS and CDR2 YFSETQ.

This clonotype has at least ten counts. The rearrangement joins TRBV7-2 to TRBJ2-7, with a possible D match to TRBD1 (6 bases). The CDR3 extends over 14 amino acids. Per the germline V gene, CDR1 is SGHTA and CDR2 is FQGNSA. V gave up 7 bases and J gave up 3 bases, with 16 bases separating them. In nucleotides, the CDR3 is TGTGCCAGCACCCCGACAGGAGACTACTACGAGCAGTACTTC. Its protein product is CASTPTGDYYEQYF. The whole variable domain, remainder taken from reference TRBV7-2 and TRBJ2-7, is GAGVSQSPSNKVTEKGKDVELRCDPISGHTALYWYRQSLGQGLEFLIYFQGNSAPDKSGLPSDRFSAERTGGSVSTLTIQRTQQEDSAVYLCASTPTGDYYEQYFGPGTRLTVT.

This clonotype was seen a few times. The chain is built from TRBV19 and TRBJ2-1; D unclear. Germline lookup yields CDR1 LNHDA and CDR2 SQIVND (reference sequence). Trimming cost V 6 bases and J 0 bases, with 12 bases left between them. The CDR3 totals 15 residues. CDR3 coding DNA: TGTGCCAGTAGCCTTCGGCCCCCCTCCTACAATGAGCAGTTCTTC. Translation: CASSLRPPSYNEQFF.

This chain links TRBV20-1 with TRBJ1-6; 9 nucleotides agree with TRBD1. This CDR3 is 14 amino acids long. The trim removed 7 bases at V and 11 bases at J, leaving 12 bases unmatched. Germline CDR1 reads DFQATT; CDR2 reads SNEGSKA (reference sequence). CDR3: CSGREGTGPTPLHF. The DNA of the CDR3 is TGCAGTGGGAGAGAGGGGACAGGGCCTACACCCCTCCACTTT.

The chain recombines TRBV6-2 or TRBV6-3 with TRBJ1-5, with unresolved D. The germline V gene encodes CDR1 MNHEY and CDR2 SVGEGT. V was clipped by 0 bases and J by 4 bases, with 4 bases between them. The CDR3 length is 13 residues. This CDR3 reads CASSYSANQPQHF. CDR3 nucleotide sequence: TGTGCCAGCAGTTACTCAGCGAATCAGCCCCAGCATTTT.

J is TRBJ2-3 and V is TRBV4-3, with a possible D match to TRBD1 (5 bases). Per germline, CDR1 LGHNA and CDR2 YSLEER. This CDR3 region has 15 residues. Trimming took 1 base from V and 1 from J, leaving 9 bases between them. The CDR3 DNA is TGCGCCAGCAGCCAAGGGGAAGGGGGCACAGATACGCAGTATTTT. Translating gives CASSQGEGGTDTQYF.

This clonotype was counted between two and nine times. The chain links TRBV19 to TRBJ2-1; a possible D gene is TRBD1 (6 bases). The germline V and J ends were trimmed by 6 bases and 2 bases, with 17 bases remaining between them. The CDR3 sequence is 16 residues long. Germline V lookup: CDR1 LNHDA, CDR2 SQIVND (reference sequence). CDR3 sequence reads: CASSSIGGRAYNEQFF. CDR3 nucleotide sequence: TGTGCCAGTAGCTCTATAGGGGGTAGGGCCTACAATGAGCAGTTCTTC.

V is TRBV5-4 and J is TRBJ2-2; TRBD2 agrees at 8 bases. There are 18 residues in the CDR3. The germline V gene has CDR1 SGHNT and CDR2 YYREEE (reference sequence). V was clipped by 5 bases and J by 4 bases; unmatched bases: 16. The CDR3 loop is CASRGGGPATGGTGELFF. The DNA of the CDR3 is TGTGCCAGCAGGGGCGGGGGGCCCGCCACCGGGGGCACCGGGGAGCTGTTTTTT.

The sample holds many counts of this clonotype. The rearrangement joins TRBV10-2 to TRBJ1-1, with D possibly TRBD1 on 6 matching bases. The V gene's germline CDR1 is WSHSY and CDR2 SAAADI. The V end was cut by 8 bases, the J end by 11 bases, with 42 bases between. The CDR3 totals 20 residues. The CDR3 reads CASRRKRGAISHKTRTGAFF. In DNA, the CDR3 is TGCGCCAGCCGGCGGAAGAGGGGGGCAATCTCACATAAAACGAGAACGGGGGCTTTCTTT.

This clonotype was seen a handful of times. The junction and the germline gene differ at one end; a read error may be behind it. The rearrangement joins TRBV12-3 or TRBV12-4 to TRBJ1-5; weak D call: TRBD1 (6 bases). The length of the CDR3 is 16 residues. This CDR3 reads CASSLAPGAPNQPQHF. CDR3 nucleotides: TGTGCCAGCAGCTTAGCCCCAGGGGCACCCAATCAGCCCCAGCATTTT.

This clonotype was observed many times. The rearrangement links TRBV7-2 to TRBJ1-6; D may be TRBD1 (5 bases). The CDR3 has 15 amino acids. Germline CDR1 reads SGHTA; CDR2 reads FQGNSA. Trimming shortened V by 4 bases and J by 7 bases, and 14 bases separated the two germline ends. DNA of the CDR3: TGTGCCAGCAGCTACACCGGGACGGAGAATTCACCCCTCCACTTT. Its protein product is CASSYTGTENSPLHF. Together with reference TRBV7-2 and TRBJ1-6, the CDR3 gives the full variable domain: GAGVSQSPSNKVTEKGKDVELRCDPISGHTALYWYRQSLGQGLEFLIYFQGNSAPDKSGLPSDRFSAERTGGSVSTLTIQRTQQEDSAVYLCASSYTGTENSPLHFGNGTRLTVT.

In this sample, this clonotype turned up a few times. This chain uses TRBV6-1 with TRBJ2-7, with 10 positions matching TRBD1. Germline V CDR1 and CDR2: MNHNS, SASEGT. The CDR3 loop spans 15 amino acids. Losses at the gene ends were 8 bases for V and 3 bases for J; bases not matched to a gene: 10. The CDR3 sequence is CASPLPGQGNYEQYF. CDR3 nucleotide sequence: TGTGCCAGCCCCCTGCCGGGACAGGGGAACTACGAGCAGTACTTC.

Worth noting for this clonotype: This may be a read error, as it is one base from a much larger clone. The conserved final phenylalanine or tryptophan is absent from the CDR3, which likely points to a read error. The chain combines TRBV7-2 with TRBJ2-5, with unresolved D. The CDR3 length is 14 residues. Germline V gene data show CDR1 as SGHTA and CDR2 as FQGNSA. V gave up 1 base and J gave up 4 bases, with 10 bases separating them. The CDR3 protein is CASSLVVWLETQYC. Here the CDR3 DNA reads TGTGCCAGCAGCTTAGTCGTGTGGCTAGAGACCCAGTACTGC.

This chain links TRBV5-1 with TRBJ2-7, with 10 bases that match TRBD1. The CDR3 consists of 14 residues. Germline trimming cut 4 bases from V and 3 bases from J; bases unmatched to any gene: 4. The germline V gene has CDR1 SGHRS and CDR2 YFSETQ. CDR3 in DNA: TGCGCCAGCAGCCAGGGACAGGGGAACTACGAGCAGTACTTC. Protein product: CASSQGQGNYEQYF.

This clonotype has at least ten counts. This chain links TRBV6-6 with TRBJ1-6, with 7 bases that match TRBD1. Germline CDR1 MNHNY, CDR2 SVGAGI (reference sequence). The J segment lost 7 bases and the V segment lost 5 bases, leaving 14 bases of the junction unmatched. This CDR3 has 17 residues. CDR3 in DNA: TGTGCCAGCAGTACCCCTTTTAGGGGGCCAAGAAATTCACCCCTCCACTTT. Its protein product is CASSTPFRGPRNSPLHF.

V gene TRBV10-3 combines with J gene TRBJ2-7; D uncertain. Trimming removed 0 bases from V and 5 bases from J, with 11 bases in between. Looked up from germline, CDR1 is ENHRY and CDR2 is SYGVKD. The CDR3 extends over 14 amino acids. This chain's CDR3 is CAISESGGENEQYF. In nucleotides, the CDR3 is TGTGCCATCAGTGAGTCAGGCGGAGAGAACGAGCAGTACTTC.

This clonotype was observed a handful of times. The chain has TRBV20-1 and TRBJ2-1, with 8 bases that match TRBD2. J lost 8 bases, V lost 0 bases, and 6 bases had no gene match. This CDR3 comprises 14 residues. The V gene's germline CDR1 is DFQATT and CDR2 SNEGSKA (reference sequence). The CDR3 spells CSARDAREVDEQFF. Written as DNA, the CDR3 is TGCAGTGCTAGAGATGCGCGGGAGGTTGATGAGCAGTTCTTC.

The chain uses TRBV19 and TRBJ2-5; D gene unclear. This CDR3 comprises 13 residues. The V gene's germline CDR1 is LNHDA and CDR2 SQIVND (reference sequence). Trimming shortened V by 8 bases and J by 5 bases, and 15 bases separated the two germline ends. CDR3 sequence reads: CASGGRALETQYF. CDR3 DNA sequence: TGTGCCAGTGGTGGTAGGGCGCTGGAGACCCAGTACTTC.

This clonotype was counted ten times or more. The rearrangement joins TRBV7-8 to TRBJ2-5, with 12 bases lining up with TRBD2. The trim removed 1 base at V and 4 bases at J, leaving 4 bases unmatched. The CDR3 totals 16 residues. The germline gives CDR1 SGHVS, CDR2 FQNEAQ. The DNA of the CDR3 is TGTGCCAGCAGCTTAGTACTAGCGGGGGGCCCAGAGACCCAGTACTTC. The encoded protein is CASSLVLAGGPETQYF. Supplemented by reference TRBV7-8 and TRBJ2-5, the full variable domain reads GAGVSQSPRYKVAKRGQDVALRCDPISGHVSLFWYQQALGQGPEFLTYFQNEAQLDKSGLPSDRFFAERPEGSVSTLKIQRTQQEDSAVYLCASSLVLAGGPETQYFGPGTRLLVL.

This clonotype was recorded only once. The V call is TRBV7-9, the J call TRBJ2-2; TRBD2 is a possible D gene (6 bases). Deletions cut 5 bases from V and 4 bases from J, with 11 bases between. The germline gives CDR1 SEHNR, CDR2 FQNEAQ (reference sequence). This CDR3 comprises 14 residues. The CDR3: CASSRDSSTGELFF. The CDR3 DNA follows: TGTGCCAGCAGCCGGGACTCGAGCACCGGGGAGCTGTTTTTT. Based on the CDR3 plus reference TRBV7-9 and TRBJ2-2, the full variable domain is DTGVSQNPRHKITKRGQNVTFRCDPISEHNRLYWYRQTLGQGPEFLTYFQNEAQLEKSRLLSDRFSAERPKGSFSTLEIQRTEQGDSAMYLCASSRDSSTGELFFGEGSRLTVL.

A single count supports this clonotype. J is TRBJ2-1 and V is TRBV9; maybe TRBD1 (6 bases). The CDR3 sequence is 15 residues long. Germline-derived CDR1 and CDR2 are SGDLS and YYNGEE. V was shortened by 4 bases and J by 5 bases, with 16 bases between the two germline ends. As DNA, the CDR3 is TGTGCCAGCAGCACGAGGGGGTCAGGGAACAATGAGCAGTTCTTC. Protein product: CASSTRGSGNNEQFF.